This record concerns one TCR beta chain sequence. These data are taken from a study of blood T cell repertoires in COVID-19. This CDR3 has 14 amino acids. V lost 4 bases to trimming and J lost 4 bases, with 14 bases between them. Germline CDR1 reads MNHEY; CDR2 reads SMNVEV (reference sequence). This table comes from immunoSEQ multiplex PCR, and its TCRdb copy is limited to in-frame clones, with some not included. The table shows about 210,000 clones, with more than 80% occurring only once. The TCR comes from a woman aged 80 or over with COVID-19, enrolled during active disease. The chain uses TRBV27 and TRBJ2-7; tentative D call: TRBD1 (6 bases). The sequenced sample was peripheral blood. CDR3 region: CASSSLTGRYEQYF. The DNA of the CDR3 is TGTGCCAGCAGTTCATTAACAGGGAGATACGAGCAGTACTTC.